This T cell receptor (beta chain) was sequenced during a study of T cell changes during pregnancy in multiple sclerosis. TCRdb keeps only in-frame clones here, not all; method: immunoSEQ multiplex PCR. The sample includes 45,000 to 60,000 clones, more than 80% of them seen just once. The sequence derives from a female donor with multiple sclerosis, enrolled in a pregnancy study. Material: CD8+ T cells from peripheral blood mononuclear cells, obtained in the second trimester of pregnancy.

The CDR3 DNA follows: TGTGCCAGCAGTGAACGGCAACAGGGGAGCGGTGGCTACACCTTC. Its translation: CASSERQQGSGGYTF. The chain has TRBV2 and TRBJ1-2; 7 bases align to TRBD1. Germline V CDR1 and CDR2: SNHLY, FYNNEI. The CDR3 is 15 amino acids. Trimming removed 2 bases from V and 7 bases from J; junction bases left unmatched: 10.